The rows below give T cell receptor beta chains drawn from one sample of a study of blood T cells in healthy people across ages. MiXCR, run by TCRdb on the 5' RACE reads, gives a single entry per CDR3 protein. The data show roughly 1.7 million distinct CDR3 sequences, approximately 32% seen once. The sample consisted of blood. These receptors originate from a woman younger than 45 in good health. CDR3s include the opening cysteine and the closing phenylalanine or tryptophan. The size of a clone is reported for some rows only, either as once, few or many, or as a class for expanded clones.

>15|TRBV5-1|.|TRBJ2-7
CASSRRGEHNYEQYF
>14|TRBV7-2|.|TRBJ2-3
CASNLVRGTDTQYF
>16|TRBV5-1|.|TRBJ1-2
CASSLLVGSGAEGYTF
>13|TRBV25-1|.|TRBJ1-1
CASRMSPNTEAFF
>14|TRBV29-1|many|TRBJ2-5
CSGSSGGRQETQYF
>16|TRBV2|.|TRBJ2-5
CASSEMGAPIQETQYF
>12|TRBV20-1|.|TRBJ2-1
CSASQPSSGQFF
>12|TRBV10-3|few|TRBJ2-1
CATRTGNNEQFF
>13|TRBV28|few|TRBJ2-7
CASRIGLAYEQYF
>16|TRBV20-1|.|TRBJ1-5
CSARDYRADDNQPQHF
>20|TRBV6-1|.|TRBJ2-1
CASSRAGTSGRKSSYNEQFF
>15|TRBV9|.|TRBJ2-7
CASSATSGITYEQYF
>15|TRBV12-5|.|TRBJ1-2
CASGLATTGIGGYTF
>13|TRBV20-1|few|TRBJ2-7
CSARVEGTDEQYF
>13|TRBV29-1|.|TRBJ1-2
CSADQGQGYGCTF
>13|TRBV29-1|many|TRBJ2-1
CSVVGGVYNEQFF
>13|TRBV7-9|few|TRBJ2-1
CASSQDYSDEQFF
>15|TRBV10-3|.|TRBJ2-7
CAISESSYLVSEQYF
>15|TRBV21-1|.|TRBJ2-7
CASSKDRGRNYEQYF
>14|TRBV10-3|.|TRBJ2-7
CAIGAGGLFYEQYF
>13|TRBV12-3/TRBV12-4|.|TRBJ1-2
CASSYDANYGYTF
>13|TRBV11-1|few|TRBJ2-3
CASSSEAGNTQYF
>16|TRBV12-3/TRBV12-4|many|TRBJ2-5
CASSPPTSGRSKTQYF
>11|TRBV20-1|.|TRBJ1-1
CSAPRQLEAFF
>15|TRBV6-5|.|TRBJ2-2
CASKGAKRSPGELFF
>15|TRBV12-3/TRBV12-4|few|TRBJ2-2
CASSRRGENTGELFF
>14|TRBV28|.|TRBJ2-7
CASSFQLKAYEQYF
>15|TRBV6-1|few|TRBJ1-2
CASSFGQELFYGYTF
>14|TRBV6-5|once|TRBJ1-6
CASSYSGEGSPLHF
>12|TRBV6-6|.|TRBJ1-4
CASGTSGEKLFF
>13|TRBV20-1|few|.
CSAEPHIGNEQYF
>15|TRBV18|.|TRBJ1-4
CASSRWGALHEKLFF
>13|TRBV27|many|TRBJ1-1
CASSMTANTEAFF
>13|TRBV27|.|TRBJ1-5
CATSLQGAQPQHF
>12|TRBV20-1|.|TRBJ2-5
CSADRGGETQYF
>17|TRBV15|.|TRBJ2-1
CATSRDGAGQVRGEQFF
>17|TRBV5-1|.|TRBJ1-2
CASSFRDARLTNYGYTF
>17|TRBV27|.|TRBJ2-4
CASSLMLEGSAKNIQYF
>14|TRBV2|once|TRBJ2-7
CASSPTAGSDEQYF
>13|TRBV2|.|TRBJ2-1
CASREAGADEQFF
>14|TRBV4-1|.|TRBJ2-4
CASSHMGASAIQYF
>14|TRBV28|.|TRBJ1-2
CASSLLGTAYGYTF
>16|TRBV25-1|.|TRBJ2-2
CASSEFGGKGTGELFF
>16|TRBV27|.|TRBJ2-5
CASSPSTGWYQETQYF
>17|TRBV6-2/TRBV6-3|few|TRBJ2-5
CASSGTSVFTAKETQYF
>15|TRBV18|few|TRBJ2-1
CASSPMGSFYNEQFF
>14|TRBV13|few|TRBJ2-7
CASSSRLRQSPQYF
>13|TRBV5-1|few|TRBJ1-5
CASSSSFGQPQHF
>13|TRBV18|.|TRBJ2-7
CASSPTLDSEQYF
>16|TRBV4-1|few|TRBJ2-7
CASSLHLRDRAYEQYF